A selection of T cell receptor beta chains follows, all from one sample in a study of T-cell reconstitution after alpha-beta-depleted transplantation in children. TCRdb re-analysed the PCR reads in MiXCR, keeping a single row per CDR3 protein. Among 200,000 to 250,000 distinct CDR3 sequences, about 9.2% were seen once, and the ten largest hold 6.2%. Sequencing was performed on PBMCs from the stem cell graft donor, taken from the stem cell graft. The receptors derive from a human donor who donated a stem cell graft to a child with acute lymphoblastic leukemia. CDR3s include the opening cysteine and the closing phenylalanine or tryptophan. D genes are given only for firm matches. Clone size is not always given. Where it is, it says once, few, many or a class for expanded clones.

>TRBV20-1|TRBD2|15|few|TRBJ2-3
CSASMAGGYTDTQYF
TGCAGTGCTAGCATGGCGGGGGGGTACACAGATACGCAGTATTTT
>TRBV12-3/TRBV12-4|NA|12|NA|TRBJ2-2
CASSTGTGELFF
TGTGCCAGCAGCACGGGGACCGGGGAGCTGTTTTTT
>TRBV5-6|TRBD2|15|few|TRBJ2-7
CASSLVGGGQGEQYF
TGTGCCAGCAGCTTGGTGGGCGGGGGGCAGGGGGAGCAGTACTTC
>TRBV6-1|NA|13|NA|TRBJ2-2
CASIKTRTGELFF
TGTGCCAGCATCAAGACTAGGACCGGGGAGCTGTTTTTT
>TRBV4-3|TRBD1|16|few|TRBJ2-7
CASSQGRDRGSHEQYF
TGCGCCAGCAGCCAAGGAAGGGACAGGGGTTCCCACGAGCAGTACTTC
>TRBV6-2/TRBV6-3|NA|13|many|TRBJ1-2
CASSYSPRDDYTF
TGTGCCAGCAGTTACTCGCCCAGGGACGACTACACCTTC
>TRBV7-9|NA|14|NA|TRBJ2-5
CASSLPTAKETQYF
TGTGCCAGCAGCCTCCCGACGGCGAAAGAGACCCAGTACTTC
>TRBV2|NA|16|NA|TRBJ2-2
CASSAGGDQNTGELFF
TGTGCCAGCAGTGCCGGAGGGGACCAGAACACCGGGGAGCTGTTTTTT
>TRBV4-1|NA|14|many|TRBJ1-4
CARSNRVSPEKLFF
TGCGCCAGAAGTAACAGGGTCAGCCCCGAAAAACTGTTTTTT
>TRBV5-1|NA|14|few|TRBJ1-1
CASIVGGPNTEAFF
TGCGCCAGCATCGTCGGGGGCCCGAACACTGAAGCTTTCTTT
>TRBV2|TRBD2|15|few|TRBJ2-1
CASKLAGGPPNEQFF
TGTGCCAGCAAATTAGCGGGGGGGCCTCCCAATGAGCAGTTCTTC
>TRBV12-3/TRBV12-4|NA|15|many|TRBJ2-2
CASRTARANTGELFF
TGTGCCAGCCGGACAGCTCGCGCGAACACCGGGGAGCTGTTTTTT
>TRBV2|NA|14|NA|TRBJ1-1
CASSDWSGGTEAFF
TGTGCCAGCAGTGACTGGTCCGGAGGGACTGAAGCTTTCTTT
>TRBV27|TRBD1|13|few|TRBJ1-1
CASIQGLGTEAFF
TGTGCCAGCATACAGGGGCTGGGGACTGAAGCTTTCTTT
>TRBV20-1|NA|14|few|TRBJ1-1
CSASGTDLLREAFF
TGCAGTGCTTCCGGGACGGACCTTCTCAGAGAAGCTTTCTTT
>TRBV11-2|TRBD1|15|many|TRBJ2-1
CASSYGTGGYNEQFF
TGTGCCAGCAGCTACGGGACAGGTGGATACAATGAGCAGTTCTTC
>TRBV20-1|NA|16|NA|TRBJ2-5
CSPAPGGRGIQETQYF
TGCAGCCCGGCGCCCGGTGGTAGGGGGATCCAAGAGACCCAGTACTTC
>TRBV2|TRBD2|15|NA|TRBJ2-1
CANPEGTSGVNEQFF
TGTGCCAATCCGGAGGGGACTAGCGGGGTAAATGAGCAGTTCTTC
>TRBV5-1|NA|15|NA|TRBJ2-1
CASRTDSGGHNEQFF
TGCGCCAGCAGAACGGATTCTGGAGGTCACAATGAGCAGTTCTTC
>TRBV6-5|NA|17|many|TRBJ2-1
CASSFPFWVNPYNEQFF
TGTGCCAGCAGTTTTCCCTTTTGGGTTAACCCCTACAATGAGCAGTTCTTC
>TRBV4-2|TRBD2|18|NA|TRBJ2-1
CASSRTSGGAESYNEQFF
TGTGCCAGCAGCCGGACTAGCGGGGGGGCGGAATCCTACAATGAGCAGTTCTTC